This TCR beta chain came from a study of blood T cells in healthy people across ages. Whole-study findings and limits: Measured against age, TCR beta diversity per million T cells decreased in a roughly linear manner.

Total RNA, at least 5 micrograms per sample, came from PBMCs. To note about this clonotype: Its antigen remains unidentified.

It was with a sample-barcoded 5' primer and a J-beta primer mix that a second PCR of roughly 7 to 12 cycles was run. Each of the cDNA molecules was tagged by a template-switch adaptor with 12 random nucleotides. TCRdb reprocessed the 5' RACE reads via MiXCR and lists one record per CDR3 protein. The sample has about 1,400,000 distinct CDR3 sequences, around 59% seen once; the top ten hold under 8.5%. The CDR3 runs 16 residues. Trimming took 3 bases from V and 7 from J, leaving 16 bases between them. Material for sequencing was blood. The rearrangement joins TRBV12-3 or TRBV12-4 to TRBJ1-6; D unclear. The TCR was taken from a man aged 18 to 35 in good health. The CDR3 spells CASSFTVGVGNSPLHF. DNA of the CDR3: TGTGCCAGCAGTTTCACGGTCGGGGTGGGCAATTCACCCCTCCACTTT.